These T cell receptor beta chains were read from a single sample in a study of T cell responses to AZD1222 COVID-19 vaccine. TCRdb's table, derived via immunoSEQ multiplex PCR, lists solely in-frame clones and lacks some. The sample carries under 200,000 clones, around nine tenths recorded once. The sample consisted of peripheral blood, taken 28 days after the second AZD1222 dose. The receptors stem from an adult who received the AZD1222 COVID-19 vaccine. CDR3s include the opening cysteine and the closing phenylalanine or tryptophan. The D gene is left open where the match is weak. Clone size is shown for a subset of rows, as once, few, many or a class of expanded clone.

clone size,J gene,V gene,D gene,CDR3 protein,CDR3 DNA
NA,TRBJ2-2,TRBV19,NA,CASSMGGTGELFF,TGTGCCAGTAGTATGGGGGGAACCGGGGAGCTGTTTTTT
once,TRBJ2-1,TRBV7-9,TRBD2,CASSLAGLANEQFF,TGTGCCAGCAGCTTAGCGGGACTAGCGAATGAGCAGTTCTTC
NA,TRBJ1-1,TRBV3-1/TRBV3-2,NA,CASSQIGEGTEAFF,TGTGCCAGCAGCCAAATAGGGGAGGGCACTGAAGCTTTCTTT
NA,TRBJ1-2,TRBV6-5,NA,CASRYTQGLGYTF,TGTGCCAGCAGATACACCCAAGGCCTTGGCTACACCTTC
few,TRBJ1-2,TRBV2,NA,CASSEMVDSVYGYTF,TGTGCCAGCAGTGAAATGGTGGACTCGGTCTATGGCTACACCTTC
NA,TRBJ1-2,TRBV10-3,NA,CAISPPGPIYGYTF,TGTGCCATCAGTCCCCCGGGGCCCATCTATGGCTACACCTTC
NA,TRBJ2-5,TRBV18,TRBD1,CASSPDRGRQETQYF,TGTGCCAGCTCACCCGACAGGGGGCGGCAAGAGACCCAGTACTTC
NA,TRBJ2-3,TRBV5-1,TRBD1,CASSSYRGETDTQYF,TGCGCCAGCAGCTCCTACAGGGGGGAGACAGATACGCAGTATTTT
NA,TRBJ2-3,TRBV15,TRBD2,CATSIPGLAGGTLSTDTQYF,TGTGCCACCAGCATTCCGGGACTAGCGGGGGGAACTCTTAGCACAGATACGCAGTATTTT
NA,TRBJ2-2,TRBV19,TRBD1,CASSINAGGRTGELFF,TGTGCCAGTAGTATAAATGCAGGGGGCCGAACCGGGGAGCTGTTTTTT
NA,TRBJ2-2,TRBV9,TRBD1,CASGEVGTGRNTGELFF,TGTGCCAGCGGCGAAGTGGGGACAGGGAGGAACACCGGGGAGCTGTTTTTT
NA,TRBJ2-7,TRBV12-5,NA,CASGLVSYEQYF,TGTGCTAGTGGGCTGGTCAGTTACGAGCAGTACTTC
NA,TRBJ2-1,TRBV5-4,TRBD2,CASSLVALADYNEQFF,TGTGCCAGCAGCTTGGTCGCCCTAGCGGACTACAATGAGCAGTTCTTC
NA,TRBJ1-6,TRBV6-1,NA,CASSEMGGQYYSPLHF,TGTGCCAGCAGTGAAATGGGGGGACAATACTATTCACCCCTCCACTTT
NA,TRBJ2-7,TRBV9,NA,CASSPDPSGAAEQYF,TGTGCCAGCAGCCCCGACCCCTCTGGGGCAGCCGAGCAGTACTTC
NA,TRBJ2-1,TRBV5-1,NA,CASSLAPGIYNEQFF,TGCGCCAGCAGCTTGGCCCCAGGGATCTACAATGAGCAGTTCTTC
NA,TRBJ2-1,TRBV6-9,NA,CASSYQTAVEEFF,TGTGCCAGCAGTTACCAAACAGCCGTCGAGGAGTTCTTC
NA,TRBJ2-2,TRBV19,NA,CASSMVTGELFF,TGTGCCAGTAGTATGGTAACCGGGGAGCTGTTTTTT
NA,TRBJ2-6,TRBV19,NA,CASINSGANVLTF,TGTGCCAGTATTAACTCTGGGGCCAACGTCCTGACTTTC
NA,TRBJ1-1,TRBV19,NA,CASSIHRGNTEAFF,TGTGCCAGTAGTATCCACCGGGGGAACACTGAAGCTTTCTTT
NA,TRBJ2-5,TRBV3-1/TRBV3-2,TRBD2,CASRSGTSGLWTQYF,TGTGCCAGCAGATCCGGGACTAGCGGGTTATGGACCCAGTACTTC
NA,TRBJ1-4,TRBV4-1,NA,CASSQPGQVKVANEKLFF,TGCGCCAGCAGCCAGCCGGGACAAGTAAAAGTGGCTAATGAAAAACTGTTTTTT
NA,TRBJ2-1,TRBV11-2,TRBD2,CASSGGTSYNEQFF,TGTGCCAGCAGCGGCGGGACTAGCTACAATGAGCAGTTCTTC
few,TRBJ2-2,TRBV18,TRBD2,CASSRTSGELFF,TGTGCCAGCTCACGGACTAGCGGGGAGCTGTTTTTT
once,TRBJ2-7,TRBV20-1,NA,CSASAGPAYEQYF,TGCAGTGCTAGTGCGGGACCCGCCTACGAGCAGTACTTC
few,TRBJ2-3,TRBV14,TRBD1,CASGQDTDTQYF,TGTGCCAGCGGACAGGACACAGATACGCAGTATTTT
NA,TRBJ2-5,TRBV5-6,TRBD2,CASSGKTSGQETQYF,TGTGCCAGCAGCGGGAAGACTAGCGGACAAGAGACCCAGTACTTC
NA,TRBJ2-2,TRBV28,NA,CASSGLSANTGELFF,TGTGCCAGCAGTGGACTCAGCGCGAACACCGGGGAGCTGTTTTTT
few,TRBJ1-2,TRBV3-1/TRBV3-2,TRBD1,CASSPDPGQGLGGYTF,TGTGCCAGCAGCCCAGATCCGGGACAGGGATTAGGTGGCTACACCTTC
NA,TRBJ1-1,TRBV4-1,NA,CASSQGATNTEAFF,TGCGCCAGCAGCCAAGGGGCTACGAACACTGAAGCTTTCTTT
NA,TRBJ1-1,TRBV11-2,NA,CASSWGGALKGTEAFF,TGTGCCAGCAGTTGGGGGGGGGCCCTAAAGGGAACTGAAGCTTTCTTT
NA,TRBJ1-6,TRBV6-5,TRBD1,CASRTETGDNSPLHF,TGTGCCAGCAGAACCGAGACAGGGGATAATTCACCCCTCCACTTT
NA,TRBJ2-1,TRBV10-1,TRBD2,CASSEASGEINEQFF,TGCGCCAGCAGTGAGGCTAGCGGGGAAATAAATGAGCAGTTCTTC
NA,TRBJ1-5,TRBV29-1,NA,CSVEGARGGNQPQHF,TGCAGCGTTGAGGGGGCTCGGGGAGGCAATCAGCCCCAGCATTTT
NA,TRBJ2-2,TRBV2,NA,CAITGTTGELFF,TGTGCCATTACGGGCACCACCGGGGAGCTGTTTTTT
NA,TRBJ2-3,TRBV11-2,NA,CASSSTTGETQYF,TGTGCCAGCAGCTCCACTACCGGGGAGACGCAGTATTTT
NA,TRBJ2-5,TRBV3-1/TRBV3-2,NA,CASSQSGAETQYF,TGTGCCAGCAGCCAATCAGGTGCGGAGACCCAGTACTTC
NA,TRBJ1-1,TRBV2,NA,CASSALRQSEAFF,TGTGCCAGCAGTGCGCTTCGACAGTCCGAAGCTTTCTTT
NA,TRBJ2-3,TRBV24-1,TRBD2,CATSESGGPDTQYF,TGTGCCACCAGTGAGTCGGGGGGGCCAGATACGCAGTATTTT
NA,TRBJ1-2,TRBV19,TRBD1,CASSGDSLYGYTF,TGTGCCAGTAGCGGGGACAGTCTCTATGGCTACACCTTC
NA,TRBJ1-4,TRBV10-3,TRBD1,CAISGQGAGEKLFF,TGTGCCATCAGTGGACAGGGGGCCGGTGAAAAACTGTTTTTT
NA,TRBJ2-7,TRBV6-5,TRBD1,CASSGQGFAYEQYF,TGTGCCAGCTCAGGACAGGGGTTCGCCTACGAGCAGTACTTC
once,TRBJ2-3,TRBV3-1/TRBV3-2,TRBD2,CASSLRGGVTDTQYF,TGTGCCAGCAGCCTCCGGGGGGGCGTAACAGATACGCAGTATTTT
once,TRBJ1-1,TRBV7-9,TRBD1,CASSPGQGNTEAFF,TGTGCCAGCAGCCCCGGACAGGGGAACACTGAAGCTTTCTTT